Detailed here is one T cell receptor beta chain. Its antigen is as yet unknown. The data originate from a study of cytomegalovirus exposure and HLA in healthy donors. Study results and caveats: Diagnosis of cytomegalovirus status made by the classifier reportedly showed high specificity and sensitivity. Many donors shared some public TCRs, even though most TCR sequences were rare. There were a few CMV-associated chains whose specificity for CMV antigens was confirmed in vitro.

The repertoire was sequenced with immunoSEQ multiplex PCR; TCRdb's copy has only in-frame clones and lacks some. The sample has some 150,000 clones; roughly 93% are singletons. V was cut by 5 bases and J by 0 bases, with 4 bases left in between. There are 12 residues in the CDR3. The germline gives CDR1 SGHVS, CDR2 FQNEAQ. V is TRBV7-8 and J is TRBJ1-1; D gene ambiguous. The source of this sequence is a young man in good health and CMV-seropositive. The sample comprised PBMCs. The CDR3 sequence is CASSLLNTEAFF. CDR3 DNA sequence: TGTGCCAGCAGCCTTCTGAACACTGAAGCTTTCTTT.